These T cell receptor beta chains were read from a single sample in a study of shared clonotypes between healthy human individuals. The assay was immunoSEQ multiplex PCR, and TCRdb's table has in-frame clones only and misses some. The sample has about 1.5 million clones; 98% are singletons. The sequenced sample consisted of naive CD4+ T cells sorted from blood. These TCRs come from a man under 40 in good health. The CDR3 runs from the conserved cysteine through the conserved F or W. A clone size is listed for some rows: how often the clone was seen (once, few, many), or a class if it is expanded.

clone_size v_call cdr3_aa
. TRBV5-6 CASTPGDRVTGELFF
. TRBV28 CASSSAGGNAFF
. TRBV30 CAWDPVRGNTIYF
. TRBV4-1 CASSQDFNPGEANEKLFF
once TRBV28 CASSFLKVFENIQYF
once TRBV18 CASSPQGDTEAFF
once TRBV25-1 CASSEGRLNTGELFF
. TRBV15 CATSRGGKPTGELFF
. TRBV7-8 CASSSSGLLYEQYF
. TRBV5-4 CASSHRQGSNEQFF
. TRBV30 CAWSRPGTVSGANVLTF